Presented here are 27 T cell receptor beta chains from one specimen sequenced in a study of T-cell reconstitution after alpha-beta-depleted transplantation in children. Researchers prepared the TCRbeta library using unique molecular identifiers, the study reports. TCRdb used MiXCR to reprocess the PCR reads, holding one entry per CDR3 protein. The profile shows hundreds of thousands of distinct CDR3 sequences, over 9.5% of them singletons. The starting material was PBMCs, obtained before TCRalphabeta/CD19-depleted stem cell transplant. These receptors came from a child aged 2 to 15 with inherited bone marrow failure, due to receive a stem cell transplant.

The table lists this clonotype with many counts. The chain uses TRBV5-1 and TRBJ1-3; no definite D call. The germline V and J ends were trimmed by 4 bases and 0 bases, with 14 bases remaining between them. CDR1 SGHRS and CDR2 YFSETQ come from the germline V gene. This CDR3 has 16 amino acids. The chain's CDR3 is CASSPPRLISGNTIYF. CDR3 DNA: TGCGCCAGCAGCCCTCCCCGACTGATCTCTGGAAACACCATATATTTT.

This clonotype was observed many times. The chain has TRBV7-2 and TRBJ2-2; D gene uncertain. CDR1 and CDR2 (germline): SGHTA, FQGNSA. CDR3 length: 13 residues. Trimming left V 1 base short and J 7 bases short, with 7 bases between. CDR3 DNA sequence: TGTGCCAGCAGCTTAGAAGGTTTCGGGGAGCTGTTTTTT. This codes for CASSLEGFGELFF.

The CDR3 DNA is TGCGCCAGCAGCCAAAGGGGCGGGGGGATCTCGCCTTACGAGCAGTACTTC. Translation gives CASSQRGGGISPYEQYF. V is TRBV4-1 and J is TRBJ2-7; TRBD2 matches at 8 bases. In germline, CDR1 is MGHRA, CDR2 YSYEKL. V was pared by 2 bases and J by 4 bases, with 13 bases of the junction left unmatched. The CDR3 totals 17 residues.

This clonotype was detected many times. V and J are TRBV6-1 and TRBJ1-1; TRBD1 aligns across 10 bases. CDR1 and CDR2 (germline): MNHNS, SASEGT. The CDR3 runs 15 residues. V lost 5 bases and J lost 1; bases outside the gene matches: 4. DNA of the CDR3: TGTGCCAGCAGTCGTAGACAGGGGGCGAACACTGAAGCTTTCTTT. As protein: CASSRRQGANTEAFF.

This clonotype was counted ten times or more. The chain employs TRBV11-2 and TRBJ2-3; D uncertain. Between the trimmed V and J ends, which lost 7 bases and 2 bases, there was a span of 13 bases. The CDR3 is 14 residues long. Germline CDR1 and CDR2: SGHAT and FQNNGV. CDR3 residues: CASNKMAATDTQYF. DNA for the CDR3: TGTGCCAGCAACAAAATGGCTGCCACAGATACGCAGTATTTT.

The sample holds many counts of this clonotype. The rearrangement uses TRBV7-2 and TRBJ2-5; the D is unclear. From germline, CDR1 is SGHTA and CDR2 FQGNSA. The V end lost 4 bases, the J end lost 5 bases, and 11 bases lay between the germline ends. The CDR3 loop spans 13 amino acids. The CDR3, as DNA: TGTGCCAGCAGCTCTCCAACATATGAGACCCAGTACTTC. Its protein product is CASSSPTYETQYF.

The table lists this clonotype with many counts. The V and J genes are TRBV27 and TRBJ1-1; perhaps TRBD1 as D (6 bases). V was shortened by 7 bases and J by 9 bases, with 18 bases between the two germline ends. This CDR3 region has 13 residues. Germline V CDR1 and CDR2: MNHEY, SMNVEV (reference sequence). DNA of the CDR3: TGTGCCAGCACCCCACTGGGGGGCATACAAGCTTTCTTT. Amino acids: CASTPLGGIQAFF.

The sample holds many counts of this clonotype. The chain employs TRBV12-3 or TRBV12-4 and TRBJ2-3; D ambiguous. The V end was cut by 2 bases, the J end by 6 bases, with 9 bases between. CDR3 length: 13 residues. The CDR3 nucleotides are TGTGCCAGCAGTTTAAACCAATGGGATACGCAGTATTTT. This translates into CASSLNQWDTQYF.

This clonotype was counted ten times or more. In DNA form, the CDR3 reads TGCGCCAGCGGAAGGGAGGGTCTTAACACTGAAGCTTTCTTT. Encoded protein: CASGREGLNTEAFF. The V call is TRBV5-1, the J call TRBJ1-1; D unresolved. Germline assignment: CDR1 SGHRS and CDR2 YFSETQ. The CDR3 loop spans 14 amino acids. The V end was cut by 7 bases, the J end by 2 bases, with 15 bases between.

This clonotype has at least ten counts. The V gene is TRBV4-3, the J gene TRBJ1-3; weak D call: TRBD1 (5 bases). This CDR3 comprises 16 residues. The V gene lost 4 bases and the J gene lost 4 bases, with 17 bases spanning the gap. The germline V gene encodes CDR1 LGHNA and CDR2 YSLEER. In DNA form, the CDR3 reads TGCGCCAGCAGCCCGACGGGGACGGGAGGGGGAAACACCATATATTTT. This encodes CASSPTGTGGGNTIYF.

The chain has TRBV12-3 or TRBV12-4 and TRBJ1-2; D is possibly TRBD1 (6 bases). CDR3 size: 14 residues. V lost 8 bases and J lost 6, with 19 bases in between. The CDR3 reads CASSPLAGVDGYTF. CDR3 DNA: TGTGCCAGCTCACCTTTAGCAGGGGTAGATGGCTACACCTTC.

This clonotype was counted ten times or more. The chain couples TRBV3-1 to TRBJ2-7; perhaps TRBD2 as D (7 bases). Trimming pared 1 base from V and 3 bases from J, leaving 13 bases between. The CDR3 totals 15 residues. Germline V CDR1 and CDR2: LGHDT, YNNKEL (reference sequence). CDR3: CASSQAAGEGYEQYF. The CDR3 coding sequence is TGTGCCAGCAGCCAAGCGGCAGGGGAGGGCTACGAGCAGTACTTC.

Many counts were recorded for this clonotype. CDR3 bases: TGCGCCAGCAGCGAGAGAAGGGCCCCCTACAATGAGCAGTTCTTC. Residues: CASSERRAPYNEQFF. J is TRBJ2-1 and V is TRBV5-1, with unresolved D. CDR3 length: 15 amino acids. CDR1 and CDR2 from the germline V gene are SGHRS and YFSETQ. Trimming took 4 bases from V and 2 from J, leaving 13 bases between them.

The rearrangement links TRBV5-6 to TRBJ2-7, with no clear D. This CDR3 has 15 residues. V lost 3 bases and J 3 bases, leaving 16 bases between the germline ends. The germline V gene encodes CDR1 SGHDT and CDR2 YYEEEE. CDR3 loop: CASSSPGVTGYEQYF. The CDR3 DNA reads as TGTGCCAGCAGCTCGCCTGGGGTCACGGGCTACGAGCAGTACTTC.

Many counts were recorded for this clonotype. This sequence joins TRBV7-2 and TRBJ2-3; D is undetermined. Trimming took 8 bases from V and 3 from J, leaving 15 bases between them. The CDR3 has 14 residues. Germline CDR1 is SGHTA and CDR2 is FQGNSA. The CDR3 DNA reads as TGTGCCAGCGGAACACGCTCAGCGACAGATACGCAGTATTTT. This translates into CASGTRSATDTQYF.

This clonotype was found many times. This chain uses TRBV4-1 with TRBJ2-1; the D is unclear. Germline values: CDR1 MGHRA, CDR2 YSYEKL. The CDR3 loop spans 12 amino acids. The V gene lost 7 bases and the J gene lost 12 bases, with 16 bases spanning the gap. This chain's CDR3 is CASNPKASWQFF. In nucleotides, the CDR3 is TGCGCCAGCAACCCAAAGGCCTCTTGGCAGTTCTTC.

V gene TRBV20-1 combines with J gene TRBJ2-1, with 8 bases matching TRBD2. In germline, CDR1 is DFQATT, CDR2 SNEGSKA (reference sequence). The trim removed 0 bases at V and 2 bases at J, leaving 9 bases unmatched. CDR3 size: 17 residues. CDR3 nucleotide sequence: TGCAGTGCTAGAGATGGGGGCGGGAGGATCGCCTACAATGAGCAGTTCTTC. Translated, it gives CSARDGGGRIAYNEQFF.

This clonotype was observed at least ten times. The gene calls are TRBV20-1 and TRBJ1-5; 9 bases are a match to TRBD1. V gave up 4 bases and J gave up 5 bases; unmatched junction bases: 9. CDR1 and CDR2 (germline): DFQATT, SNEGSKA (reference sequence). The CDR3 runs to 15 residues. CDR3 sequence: CSATTGGSRDQPQHF. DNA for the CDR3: TGCAGTGCTACTACAGGGGGCTCAAGGGATCAGCCCCAGCATTTT.

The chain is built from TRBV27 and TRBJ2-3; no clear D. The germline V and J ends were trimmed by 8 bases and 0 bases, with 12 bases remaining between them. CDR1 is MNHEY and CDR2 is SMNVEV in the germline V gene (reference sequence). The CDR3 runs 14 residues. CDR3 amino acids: CASVDTTSTDTQYF. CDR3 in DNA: TGTGCCAGCGTCGACACGACTAGCACAGATACGCAGTATTTT.

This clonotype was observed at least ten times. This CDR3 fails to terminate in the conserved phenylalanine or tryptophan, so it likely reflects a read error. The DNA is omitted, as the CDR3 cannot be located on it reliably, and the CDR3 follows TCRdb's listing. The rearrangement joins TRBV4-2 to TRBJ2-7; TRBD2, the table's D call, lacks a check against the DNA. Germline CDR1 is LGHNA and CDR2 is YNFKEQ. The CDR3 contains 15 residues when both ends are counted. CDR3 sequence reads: CASSQEWDQAGTQVL.

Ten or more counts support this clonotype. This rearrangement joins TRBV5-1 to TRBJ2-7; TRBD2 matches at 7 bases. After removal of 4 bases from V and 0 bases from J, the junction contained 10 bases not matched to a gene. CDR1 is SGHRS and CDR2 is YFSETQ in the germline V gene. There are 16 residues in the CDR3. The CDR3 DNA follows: TGCGCCAGCAGCCGTGGAGCGGCGGGAGTCTCCTACGAGCAGTACTTC. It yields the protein CASSRGAAGVSYEQYF.

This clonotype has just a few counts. The CDR3: CATSRDQGLLVTDTQYF. CDR3 coding DNA: TGTGCCACCAGCAGAGATCAGGGTCTCCTCGTTACAGATACGCAGTATTTT. This chain uses TRBV15 with TRBJ2-3; tentatively, D is TRBD1 (5 bases). The germline V gene has CDR1 LNHNV and CDR2 YYDKDF (reference sequence). Trimming removed 0 bases from V and 3 bases from J, with 16 bases in between. The CDR3 contains 17 residues.

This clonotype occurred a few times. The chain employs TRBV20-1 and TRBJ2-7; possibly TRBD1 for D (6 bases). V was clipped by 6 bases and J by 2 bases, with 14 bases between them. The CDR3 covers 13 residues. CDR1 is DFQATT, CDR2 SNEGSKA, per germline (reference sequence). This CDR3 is CSATNRDPYEQYF. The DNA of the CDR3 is TGCAGTGCCACTAACAGGGATCCCTACGAGCAGTACTTC.

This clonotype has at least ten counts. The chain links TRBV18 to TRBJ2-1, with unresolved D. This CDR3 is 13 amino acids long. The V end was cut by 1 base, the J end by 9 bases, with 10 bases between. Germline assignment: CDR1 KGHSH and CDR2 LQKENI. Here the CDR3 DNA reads TGTGCCAGCTCACCACACGAGGACGGTGAGCAGTTCTTC. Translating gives CASSPHEDGEQFF. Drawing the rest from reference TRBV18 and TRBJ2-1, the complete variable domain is NAGVMQNPRHLVRRRGQEARLRCSPMKGHSHVYWYRQLPEEGLKFMVYLQKENIIDESGMPKERFSAEFPKEGPSILRIQQVVRGDSAAYFCASSPHEDGEQFFGPGTRLTVL.

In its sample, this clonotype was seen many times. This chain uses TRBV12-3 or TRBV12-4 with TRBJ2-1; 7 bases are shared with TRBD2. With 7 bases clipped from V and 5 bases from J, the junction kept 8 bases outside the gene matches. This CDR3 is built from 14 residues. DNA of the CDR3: TGTGCCAGCAAGGGCGGGAGAGAAGACAATGAGCAGTTCTTC. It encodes CASKGGREDNEQFF.

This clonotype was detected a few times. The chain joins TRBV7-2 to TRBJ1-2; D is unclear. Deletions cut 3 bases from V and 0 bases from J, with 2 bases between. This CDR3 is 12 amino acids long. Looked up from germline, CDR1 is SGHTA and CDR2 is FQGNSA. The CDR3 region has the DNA TGTGCCAGCAGCTTTTCTAACTATGGCTACACCTTC. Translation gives CASSFSNYGYTF.

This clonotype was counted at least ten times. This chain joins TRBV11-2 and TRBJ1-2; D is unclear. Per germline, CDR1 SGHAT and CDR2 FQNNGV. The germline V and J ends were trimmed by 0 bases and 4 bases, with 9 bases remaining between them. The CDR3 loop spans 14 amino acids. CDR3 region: CASSLDRQSYGYTF. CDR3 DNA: TGTGCCAGCAGCTTAGATCGGCAGTCCTATGGCTACACCTTC.